These 26 T cell receptor beta chains were all obtained from the same sample, sequenced in a study of metastatic and nonmetastatic thyroid tumors. Among the patients, none had received any treatment before thyroid surgery. TCRdb re-called the PCR reads through MiXCR. The sample has around 10,000 clones, more than 25% seen once. Specimen: tumor tissue. These TCRs come from a female donor with papillary thyroid cancer or a benign thyroid nodule (not recorded which). Some clones in this sample may be carry-over from other donors' samples.

This clone is judged large. The gene calls are TRBV15 and TRBJ1-1; 7 bases are shared with TRBD1. J lost 2 bases, V lost 7 bases, and 16 bases had no gene match. Per germline, CDR1 LNHNV and CDR2 YYDKDF (reference sequence). The CDR3 runs to 17 residues. The CDR3 bases are TGTGCCACCAACCCTTGGATCCCGGGACAGATCAACACTGAAGCTTTCTTT. Amino acid sequence: CATNPWIPGQINTEAFF.

This clone is labeled as medium-sized. The chain is built from TRBV6-1 and TRBJ2-5; D call uncertain. Trimming left V 8 bases short and J 5 bases short, with 12 bases between. This CDR3 spans 12 amino acids. Germline CDR1 is MNHNS and CDR2 is SASEGT. The CDR3 protein is CASSFPGETQYF. The CDR3 DNA is TGTGCCAGCTCTTTTCCCGGGGAGACCCAGTACTTC.

This clone came up a few times. The V gene is TRBV12-3 or TRBV12-4, the J gene TRBJ2-7, with 9 bases identical to TRBD2. V was pared by 3 bases and J by 6 bases, with 6 bases of the junction left unmatched. The CDR3 runs 14 residues. The CDR3, as DNA: TGTGCCAGCAGTTTTAGCGGGAGTCTAGGCGAGCAGTACTTC. Its protein is CASSFSGSLGEQYF.

The chain is built from TRBV19 and TRBJ1-1; possibly TRBD1 for D (6 bases). Per germline, CDR1 LNHDA and CDR2 SQIVND (reference sequence). The V and J ends lost 5 bases and 1 base respectively, with 17 bases between them. The CDR3 has 16 residues. This CDR3 reads CASSQDDSTGNTEAFF. For the CDR3, the DNA is TGTGCCAGTAGTCAGGACGACTCGACAGGGAACACTGAAGCTTTCTTT.

By sample fraction, this clone is medium-sized. Other DNA sequences of this sample code for an identical CDR3. V and J are TRBV5-1 and TRBJ1-4, with D hard to call. V shed 1 base and J shed 8 bases, with 9 bases lying between them. In germline, CDR1 is SGHRS, CDR2 YFSETQ. The CDR3 length is 13 residues. CDR3 residues: CASSLRLDEKLFF. The CDR3 DNA reads as TGCGCCAGCAGCTTGCGTTTGGACGAAAAACTGTTTTTT.

This clone was seen a few times. The chain has TRBV6-5 and TRBJ2-3; 13 bases map to TRBD2. Germline assignment: CDR1 MNHEY and CDR2 SVGAGI. The length of the CDR3 is 16 residues. V was clipped by 4 bases and J by 6 bases; unmatched bases: 7. The CDR3 DNA sequence: TGTGCCAGCAGTTCCCCACTAGCGGGAGGGTCGGATACGCAGTATTTT. It specifies CASSSPLAGGSDTQYF.

This clone is medium-sized within its sample. The gene calls are TRBV30 and TRBJ1-2, with D unclear. The germline gives CDR1 GTSNPN, CDR2 SVGIG (reference sequence). V lost 2 bases and J 8 bases, leaving 21 bases between the germline ends. The CDR3 length is 15 residues. DNA of the CDR3: TGTGCCTGGAGTACCCGGCCACTAGGTGGGTCCGGCTACACCTTC. Amino acid sequence: CAWSTRPLGGSGYTF. The full variable domain, with the rest looked up from reference TRBV30 and TRBJ1-2, is SQTIHQWPATLVQPVGSPLSLECTVEGTSNPNLYWYRQAAGRGLQLLFYSVGIGQISSEVPQNLSASRPQDRQFILSSKKLLLSDSGFYLCAWSTRPLGGSGYTFGSGTRLTVV.

This clone was picked up many times. This chain links TRBV3-1 with TRBJ2-7; possible D gene TRBD2, 6 bases. The CDR3 has 15 amino acids. The germline V gene encodes CDR1 LGHDT and CDR2 YNNKEL (reference sequence). Trimming pared 3 bases from V and 3 bases from J, leaving 15 bases between. The CDR3: CASSQVTSRHYEQYF. In DNA form, the CDR3 reads TGTGCCAGCAGCCAGGTGACTAGTAGACACTACGAGCAGTACTTC.

By frequency in the sample, this clone is medium-sized. This chain uses TRBV5-5 with TRBJ2-1; D uncertain. The CDR3 extends over 10 amino acids. Deletions cut 7 bases from V and 8 bases from J, with 7 bases between. Germline V lookup: CDR1 SGHKS, CDR2 YYEKEE (reference sequence). CDR3 nucleotides: TGTGCCAGCTATAGGCATGAGCAGTTCTTC. As protein: CASYRHEQFF.

This chain joins TRBV11-2 and TRBJ2-7, with 10 bases lining up with TRBD2. CDR3 length: 17 residues. V lost 1 base to trimming and J lost 4 bases; unmatched junction nucleotides: 10. Germline values: CDR1 SGHAT, CDR2 FQNNGV. This chain's CDR3 is CASSLVASGSVAYEQYF. The CDR3 DNA reads TGTGCCAGCAGCTTAGTGGCTAGCGGGAGCGTTGCGTACGAGCAGTACTTC.

Note on this clone: A much larger clone differs from this one at a single base, so this may be a read error. This chain joins TRBV7-8 and TRBJ2-7; 8 bases are shared with TRBD2. V lost 5 bases, J lost 2 bases, and 17 bases stayed unmatched. This CDR3 is 18 amino acids long. Germline V gives CDR1 SGHVS, CDR2 FQNEAQ. In nucleotides, the CDR3 is TGTGCCAGCAGCCGCTCTACGGGCCTGTCGGGAGGGCCCTACGAGCAGTACTTC. It encodes CASSRSTGLSGGPYEQYF.

By its share, this clone is medium-sized. The chain is built from TRBV12-3 or TRBV12-4 and TRBJ2-1; D is possibly TRBD2 (6 bases). Trimming removed 1 base from V and 7 bases from J, with 11 bases in between. This CDR3 comprises 14 residues. As DNA, the CDR3 is TGTGCCAGCAGTTTAGTGGCTAGCGCGAATGAGCAGTTCTTC. Encoded protein: CASSLVASANEQFF.

This clone has more than one count but fewer than ten. This sequence joins TRBV19 and TRBJ1-5; D is undetermined. Germline V gives CDR1 LNHDA, CDR2 SQIVND (reference sequence). The CDR3 is 12 amino acids. V was cut by 3 bases and J by 6 bases, with 6 bases left in between. The CDR3 nucleotides read TGTGCCAGTAGTATTGTAGGTCAGCCCCAGCATTTT. Protein: CASSIVGQPQHF. The full variable domain, its missing parts supplied by reference TRBV19 and TRBJ1-5, is DGGITQSPKYLFRKEGQNVTLSCEQNLNHDAMYWYRQDPGQGLRLIYYSQIVNDFQKGDIAEGYSVSREKKESFPLTVTSAQKNPTAFYLCASSIVGQPQHFGDGTRLSIL.

J is TRBJ2-7 and V is TRBV7-2, with D unresolved. The CDR3 contains 12 residues. Trimming took 5 bases from V and 2 from J, leaving 7 bases between them. Germline-derived CDR1 and CDR2 are SGHTA and FQGNSA. The CDR3 nucleotides read TGTGCCAGCAGCCGGACCACCTACGAGCAGTACTTC. Amino acids: CASSRTTYEQYF.

This clone was detected many times. V usage is TRBV5-4 and J usage is TRBJ2-3; D is unclear. The CDR3 has 16 residues. Germline lookup yields CDR1 SGHNT and CDR2 YYREEE (reference sequence). Trimming shortened V by 1 base and J by 1 base, and 13 bases separated the two germline ends. Here the CDR3 reads CASSLRQALGTDTQYF. The CDR3 region has the DNA TGTGCCAGCAGCTTGCGGCAGGCTTTGGGCACAGATACGCAGTATTTT.

In its sample, this clone is medium-sized. The chain links TRBV7-2 to TRBJ2-2; 10 nucleotides agree with TRBD2. CDR1 and CDR2 (germline): SGHTA, FQGNSA. This CDR3 is 19 amino acids long. Trimming took 2 bases from V and 4 from J; bases not matched to a gene: 13. CDR3 coding DNA: TGTGCCAGCAGCTTATGGGGTAGCGGGAGGCCCCCGGGCACCGGGGAGCTGTTTTTT. Its protein product is CASSLWGSGRPPGTGELFF.

This clone was picked up a small number of times. V gene TRBV6-5 combines with J gene TRBJ2-5; the D is unclear. Trimming removed 0 bases from V and 5 bases from J, with 4 bases in between. Per germline, CDR1 MNHEY and CDR2 SVGAGI. CDR3 length equals 12 residues. The CDR3 sequence is CASSYSGETQYF. The CDR3 region has the DNA TGTGCCAGCAGTTACTCCGGGGAGACCCAGTACTTC.

The chain combines TRBV7-2 with TRBJ2-6, with unresolved D. This CDR3 spans 15 amino acids. The V end lost 4 bases, the J end lost 0 bases, and 7 bases lay between the germline ends. Germline-derived CDR1 and CDR2 are SGHTA and FQGNSA. This CDR3 is CASSSGVSGANVLTF. The CDR3, as DNA: TGTGCCAGCAGCTCTGGGGTCTCTGGGGCCAACGTCCTGACTTTC.

This clone came up a few times. This chain uses TRBV27 with TRBJ2-1; TRBD2 agrees at 14 bases. V lost 0 bases to trimming and J lost 9 bases; unmatched junction nucleotides: 7. The CDR3 runs to 17 residues. Germline V lookup: CDR1 MNHEY, CDR2 SMNVEV (reference sequence). Here the CDR3 DNA reads TGTGCCAGCAGTTTATCGGTGGGGACTAGCGGGAGTGGTGAGCAGTTCTTC. The encoded protein is CASSLSVGTSGSGEQFF.

This rearrangement joins TRBV6-2 or TRBV6-3 to TRBJ2-1; 10 bases agree with TRBD2. The CDR3 is made up of 16 amino acids. V was pared by 0 bases and J by 6 bases, with 5 bases of the junction left unmatched. Per germline, CDR1 MNHEY and CDR2 SVGEGT. The CDR3 reads CASSYSPAGGPNEQFF. CDR3 sequence (DNA): TGTGCCAGCAGTTACTCACCAGCGGGAGGGCCCAATGAGCAGTTCTTC.

This clone appeared many times. The chain employs TRBV27 and TRBJ1-6, with D tentatively TRBD1 (5 bases). The V end was cut by 5 bases, the J end by 7 bases, with 15 bases between. From germline, CDR1 is MNHEY and CDR2 SMNVEV (reference sequence). The length of the CDR3 is 15 residues. CDR3 DNA sequence: TGTGCCAGCAGTCCTCGACAGCTTTACAATTCACCCCTCCACTTT. Its protein is CASSPRQLYNSPLHF.

This clone occurred many times. A single base separates this from a much larger clone, so it may be a read error. The rearrangement joins TRBV20-1 to TRBJ2-7; the match to TRBD2 covers 8 bases. This CDR3 contains 11 residues. Germline V gives CDR1 DFQATT, CDR2 SNEGSKA (reference sequence). The CDR3 spells CRARRGGEQYF. CDR3 nucleotides: TGCAGGGCTCGACGGGGGGGGGAGCAGTACTTC.

The V gene is TRBV6-2 or TRBV6-3, the J gene TRBJ2-1, with unresolved D. The CDR3 length is 14 residues. V was cut by 7 bases and J by 4 bases, with 14 bases left in between. Germline CDR1 MNHEY, CDR2 SVGEGT. The CDR3 DNA follows: TGTGCCAGCACAGATGAAGTGGATTACAATGAGCAGTTCTTC. This codes for CASTDEVDYNEQFF.

Ten or more counts support this clone. This chain links TRBV9 with TRBJ2-7; D not certain. Germline CDR1 SGDLS, CDR2 YYNGEE. The ends were cut back, 4 bases at V and 5 bases at J, with 19 bases in the middle. This CDR3 is 15 amino acids long. CDR3 DNA sequence: TGTGCCAGCAGCATTACCCCCAGGTCGCAACACGAGCAGTACTTC. Its protein product is CASSITPRSQHEQYF.

This clone qualifies as medium-sized. The chain recombines TRBV11-2 with TRBJ1-1; possibly TRBD1 for D (5 bases). Germline values: CDR1 SGHAT, CDR2 FQNNGV. Trimming pared 0 bases from V and 4 bases from J, leaving 18 bases between. The CDR3 extends over 17 amino acids. The CDR3 region is CASSLDCFSGRCTEAFF. The CDR3, as DNA: TGTGCCAGCAGCTTAGATTGTTTTTCAGGGAGGTGCACTGAAGCTTTCTTT.

Comments on this clone: Its ends do not fully match the called genes, so a read error is possible. V gene TRBV5-1 combines with J gene TRBJ1-5, with TRBD1 as a possible D gene (6 bases). Per germline, CDR1 SGHRS and CDR2 YFSETQ. The CDR3 sequence is 11 residues long. In DNA, the CDR3 is TGCGCCAGCAGCTTGGGGCACTGGGGGCGATTT. Its protein product is CASSLGHWGRF.